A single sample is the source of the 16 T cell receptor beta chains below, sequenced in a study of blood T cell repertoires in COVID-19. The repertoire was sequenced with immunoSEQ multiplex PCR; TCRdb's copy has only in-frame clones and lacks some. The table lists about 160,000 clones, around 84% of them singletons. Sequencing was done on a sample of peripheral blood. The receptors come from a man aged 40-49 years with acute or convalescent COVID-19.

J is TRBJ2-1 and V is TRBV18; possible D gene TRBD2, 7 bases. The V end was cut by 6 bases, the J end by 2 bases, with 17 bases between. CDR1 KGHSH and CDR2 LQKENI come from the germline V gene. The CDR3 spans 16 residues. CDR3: CASSPVGGATYNEQFF. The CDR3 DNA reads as TGTGCCAGCTCCCCCGTGGGGGGGGCAACCTACAATGAGCAGTTCTTC.

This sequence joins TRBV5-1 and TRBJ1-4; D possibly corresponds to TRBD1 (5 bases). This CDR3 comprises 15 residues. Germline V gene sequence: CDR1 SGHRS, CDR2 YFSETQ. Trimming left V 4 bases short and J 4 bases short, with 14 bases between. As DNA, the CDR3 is TGCGCCAGCAGCAGCCAACGGGGGGGTAATGAAAAACTGTTTTTT. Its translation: CASSSQRGGNEKLFF.

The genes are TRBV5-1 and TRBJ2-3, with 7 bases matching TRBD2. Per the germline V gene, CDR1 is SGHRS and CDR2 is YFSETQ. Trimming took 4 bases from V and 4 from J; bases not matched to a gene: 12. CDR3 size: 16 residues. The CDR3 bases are TGCGCCAGCAGCCTAGACCAAGCGGGGAGGGCAGATACGCAGTATTTT. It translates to CASSLDQAGRADTQYF.

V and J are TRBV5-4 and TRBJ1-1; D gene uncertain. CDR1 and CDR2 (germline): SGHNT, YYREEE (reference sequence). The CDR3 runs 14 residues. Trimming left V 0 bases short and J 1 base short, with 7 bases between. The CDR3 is CASSLERQNTEAFF. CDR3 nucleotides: TGTGCCAGCAGCTTGGAACGACAGAACACTGAAGCTTTCTTT.

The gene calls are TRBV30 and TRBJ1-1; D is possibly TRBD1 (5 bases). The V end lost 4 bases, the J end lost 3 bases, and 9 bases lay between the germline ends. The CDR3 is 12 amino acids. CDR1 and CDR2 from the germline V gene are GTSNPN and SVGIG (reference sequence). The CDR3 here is CAWTQAYTEAFF. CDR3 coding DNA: TGTGCCTGGACACAGGCATACACTGAAGCTTTCTTT.

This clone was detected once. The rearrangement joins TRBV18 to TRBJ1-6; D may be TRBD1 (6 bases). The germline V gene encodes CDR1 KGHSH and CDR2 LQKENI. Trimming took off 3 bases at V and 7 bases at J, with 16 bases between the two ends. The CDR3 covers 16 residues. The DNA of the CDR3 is TGTGCCAGCTCACCCTATGGACAGATAGAAAATTCACCCCTCCACTTT. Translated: CASSPYGQIENSPLHF. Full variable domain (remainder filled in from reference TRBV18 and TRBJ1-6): NAGVMQNPRHLVRRRGQEARLRCSPMKGHSHVYWYRQLPEEGLKFMVYLQKENIIDESGMPKERFSAEFPKEGPSILRIQQVVRGDSAAYFCASSPYGQIENSPLHFGNGTRLTVT.

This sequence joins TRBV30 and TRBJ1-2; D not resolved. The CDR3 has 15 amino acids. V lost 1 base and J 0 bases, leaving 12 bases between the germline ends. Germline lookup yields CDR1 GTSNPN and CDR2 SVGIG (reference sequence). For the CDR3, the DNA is TGTGCCTGGAGTGGACGGGAAGCCCCTAACTATGGCTACACCTTC. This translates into CAWSGREAPNYGYTF.

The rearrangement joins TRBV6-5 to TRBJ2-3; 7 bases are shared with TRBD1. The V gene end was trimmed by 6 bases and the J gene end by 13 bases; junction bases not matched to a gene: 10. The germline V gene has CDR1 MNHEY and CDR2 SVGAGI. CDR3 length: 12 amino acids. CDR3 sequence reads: CASSPDRVEKYF. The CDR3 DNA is TGTGCCAGCAGCCCCGACAGGGTGGAGAAGTATTTT.

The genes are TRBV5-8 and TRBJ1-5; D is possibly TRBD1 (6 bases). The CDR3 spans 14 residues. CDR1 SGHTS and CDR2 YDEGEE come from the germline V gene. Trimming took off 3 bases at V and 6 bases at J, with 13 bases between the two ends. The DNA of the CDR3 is TGTGCCAGCAGCTACCTACAGGGAAGTCAGCCCCAGCATTTT. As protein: CASSYLQGSQPQHF.

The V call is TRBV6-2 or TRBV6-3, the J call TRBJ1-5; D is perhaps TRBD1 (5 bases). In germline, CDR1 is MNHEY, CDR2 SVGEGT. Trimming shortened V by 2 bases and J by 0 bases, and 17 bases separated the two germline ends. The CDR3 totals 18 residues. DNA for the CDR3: TGTGCCAGCAGTTACGCAGGCAAGGACACCTTTAGCAATCAGCCCCAGCATTTT. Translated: CASSYAGKDTFSNQPQHF.

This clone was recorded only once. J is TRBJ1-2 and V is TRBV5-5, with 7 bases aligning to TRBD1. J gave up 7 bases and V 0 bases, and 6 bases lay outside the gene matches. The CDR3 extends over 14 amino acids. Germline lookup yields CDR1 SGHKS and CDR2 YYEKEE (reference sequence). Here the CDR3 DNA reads TGTGCCAGCAGCTTGGAAGGCAGGGGGACTGGCTACACCTTC. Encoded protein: CASSLEGRGTGYTF.

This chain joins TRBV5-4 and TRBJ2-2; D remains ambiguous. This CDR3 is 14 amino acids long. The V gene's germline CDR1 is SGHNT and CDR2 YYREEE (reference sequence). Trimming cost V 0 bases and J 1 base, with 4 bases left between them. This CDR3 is CASSLDRNTGELFF. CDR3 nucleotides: TGTGCCAGCAGCTTGGACAGGAACACCGGGGAGCTGTTTTTT.

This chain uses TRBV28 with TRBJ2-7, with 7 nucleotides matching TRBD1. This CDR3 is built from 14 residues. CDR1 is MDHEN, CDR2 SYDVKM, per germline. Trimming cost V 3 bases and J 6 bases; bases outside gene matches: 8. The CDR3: CASSFGQGVREQYF. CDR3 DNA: TGTGCCAGCAGTTTCGGGCAGGGGGTACGCGAGCAGTACTTC.

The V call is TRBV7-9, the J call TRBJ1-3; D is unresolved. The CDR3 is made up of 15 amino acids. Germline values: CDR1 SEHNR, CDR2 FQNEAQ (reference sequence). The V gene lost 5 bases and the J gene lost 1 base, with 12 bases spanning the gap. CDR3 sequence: CASSGRETSGNTIYF. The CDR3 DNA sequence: TGTGCCAGCAGCGGCCGGGAAACTTCTGGAAACACCATATATTTT.

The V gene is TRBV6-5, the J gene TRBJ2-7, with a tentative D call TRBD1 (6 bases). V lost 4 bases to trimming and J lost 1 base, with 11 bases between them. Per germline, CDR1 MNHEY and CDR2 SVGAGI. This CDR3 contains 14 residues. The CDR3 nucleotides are TGTGCCAGCAGTTTCACGGACAGATCCTACGAGCAGTACTTC. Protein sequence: CASSFTDRSYEQYF.

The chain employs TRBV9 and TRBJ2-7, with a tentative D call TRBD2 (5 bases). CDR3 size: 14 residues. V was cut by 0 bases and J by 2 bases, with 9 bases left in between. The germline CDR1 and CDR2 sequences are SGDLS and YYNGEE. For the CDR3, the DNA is TGTGCCAGCAGCGTAGGAGGAGGACCCTACGAGCAGTACTTC. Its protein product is CASSVGGGPYEQYF.